Below are 14 T cell receptor beta chains sequenced from a single sample in a study of cytomegalovirus exposure and HLA in healthy donors. The data were produced by immunoSEQ multiplex PCR, yet TCRdb's version contains in-frame clones alone and is incomplete. The table shows more than 55,000 clones, with about 90% occurring only once. Material for sequencing was PBMCs. The source of these receptors is a woman between 18 and 29 years old in good health and CMV-seronegative.

This clone was seen only once. The gene calls are TRBV11-2 and TRBJ2-3, with TRBD2 matching over 9 bases. V lost 5 bases, J lost 0 bases, and 6 bases stayed unmatched. This CDR3 contains 16 residues. The germline CDR1 and CDR2 sequences are SGHAT and FQNNGV. As DNA, the CDR3 is TGTGCCAGCAGCCCCGGGACTAGCAGGAGCACAGATACGCAGTATTTT. This sequence encodes CASSPGTSRSTDTQYF.

This chain links TRBV27 with TRBJ2-7, with 7 bases aligning to TRBD2. The CDR3 is 15 amino acids. V trimming: 3 bases; J trimming: 6 bases; junction bases outside the gene matches: 11. Looked up from germline, CDR1 is MNHEY and CDR2 is SMNVEV (reference sequence). The CDR3 DNA reads as TGTGCCAGCAGTTTTAGCTGGACTAGTACGGCCGAGCAGTACTTC. Protein product: CASSFSWTSTAEQYF.

The sample holds one count of this clone. The chain uses TRBV28 and TRBJ1-3, with TRBD1 matching 7 bases. Germline V gives CDR1 MDHEN, CDR2 SYDVKM. With 5 bases clipped from V and 1 base from J, the junction kept 2 bases outside the gene matches. The CDR3 extends over 14 amino acids. The CDR3 is CASSQTGSGNTIYF. The DNA of the CDR3 is TGTGCCAGCAGTCAGACAGGGTCTGGAAACACCATATATTTT.

This chain joins TRBV2 and TRBJ2-7, with a tentative D call TRBD1 (6 bases). Germline V CDR1 and CDR2: SNHLY, FYNNEI. Trimming took off 7 bases at V and 1 base at J, with 20 bases between the two ends. The CDR3 covers 16 residues. The CDR3 DNA sequence: TGTGCCAGCACCCCCGCGCTCGGTCAGGGGTCCTACGAGCAGTACTTC. Residues: CASTPALGQGSYEQYF. The whole variable domain, remainder taken from reference TRBV2 and TRBJ2-7, is EPEVTQTPSHQVTQMGQEVILRCVPISNHLYFYWYRQILGQKVEFLVSFYNNEISEKSEIFDDQFSVERPDGSNFTLKIRSTKLEDSAMYFCASTPALGQGSYEQYFGPGTRLTVT.

This clone was detected once. The rearrangement links TRBV6-1 to TRBJ2-3, with TRBD1 as a possible D gene (6 bases). The CDR3 length is 15 residues. The germline gives CDR1 MNHNS, CDR2 SASEGT. V shed 4 bases and J shed 1 base, with 12 bases lying between them. The CDR3 nucleotides are TGTGCCAGCAGTGGAGGGGGTATCGGCACAGATACGCAGTATTTT. Translation gives CASSGGGIGTDTQYF.

Only a few counts were recorded for this clone. The chain links TRBV6-1 to TRBJ2-5; 7 bases match TRBD1. With V trimmed by 6 bases and J by 0 bases, 1 base remained unmatched. Germline CDR1 MNHNS, CDR2 SASEGT. CDR3 size: 13 residues. The CDR3 sequence is CASRGQHQETQYF. Written as DNA, the CDR3 is TGTGCCAGCAGGGGACAGCACCAAGAGACCCAGTACTTC.

This CDR3 reads CASSSSGRAKDTQYF. DNA for the CDR3: TGTGCCAGCAGTTCGAGCGGGAGGGCCAAAGATACGCAGTATTTT. The chain is built from TRBV28 and TRBJ2-3; 10 bases are a match to TRBD2. This CDR3 is 15 amino acids long. Per the germline V gene, CDR1 is MDHEN and CDR2 is SYDVKM. V shed 4 bases and J 5 bases; nucleotides not matched to a gene: 6.

This clone was picked up one time. This chain connects TRBV5-6 to TRBJ2-2; TRBD1 is a possible D gene (5 bases). The germline V and J ends were trimmed by 0 bases and 8 bases, with 17 bases remaining between them. The CDR3 loop spans 16 amino acids. Germline CDR1 reads SGHDT; CDR2 reads YYEEEE. In nucleotides, the CDR3 is TGTGCCAGCAGCTTGGGGATGGCGACAGCTGGGGGGGAGCTGTTTTTT. The encoded protein is CASSLGMATAGGELFF.

By share of the sample, this clone is medium-sized. The chain carries TRBV28 and TRBJ2-5; 9 bases are a match to TRBD1. Trimming took 8 bases from V and 4 from J; bases not matched to a gene: 11. The CDR3 covers 15 residues. Germline V gene sequence: CDR1 MDHEN, CDR2 SYDVKM. Here the CDR3 reads CASRVGDREVETQYF. The CDR3 region has the DNA TGTGCCAGCCGCGTGGGGGACAGGGAGGTAGAGACCCAGTACTTC.

The chain combines TRBV10-3 with TRBJ1-2; possibly TRBD1 for D (5 bases). V lost 0 bases and J 4 bases, leaving 9 bases between the germline ends. CDR3 length equals 14 residues. The germline V gene has CDR1 ENHRY and CDR2 SYGVKD. For the CDR3, the DNA is TGTGCCATCAGTGAGTCGGGGCAGGGCTATGGCTACACCTTC. Translating gives CAISESGQGYGYTF.

A few counts support this clone. The chain carries TRBV9 and TRBJ2-3, with 9 positions matching TRBD2. CDR1 and CDR2 from the germline V gene are SGDLS and YYNGEE. Germline trimming cut 3 bases from V and 1 base from J; bases unmatched to any gene: 9. This CDR3 contains 17 residues. The CDR3 coding sequence is TGTGCCAGCAGCGCAAACCCTAGGACTAGCGGCACAGATACGCAGTATTTT. Translated, it gives CASSANPRTSGTDTQYF.

The V and J genes are TRBV29-1 and TRBJ1-1; unclear D gene. CDR3 length: 13 residues. V lost 2 bases, J lost 6 bases, and 13 bases lay in between. Looked up from germline, CDR1 is SQVTM and CDR2 is ANQGSEA. CDR3 region: CSVEPRGNAEAFF. The CDR3 nucleotides are TGCAGCGTTGAACCACGGGGAAATGCTGAAGCTTTCTTT.

The chain links TRBV7-2 to TRBJ2-3; D remains unclear. Trimming left V 5 bases short and J 1 base short, with 7 bases between. This CDR3 has 13 amino acids. In germline, CDR1 is SGHTA, CDR2 FQGNSA. CDR3 sequence reads: CASSPPGTDTQYF. The DNA for the CDR3 is TGTGCCAGCAGCCCTCCCGGCACAGATACGCAGTATTTT.

The chain links TRBV25-1 to TRBJ2-1; 13 positions agree with TRBD2. In germline, CDR1 is MGHDK, CDR2 SYGVNS. The CDR3 length is 14 residues. The trim removed 8 bases at V and 6 bases at J, leaving 4 bases unmatched. CDR3 nucleotides: TGTGCCAGCCGGACTAGCGGGGGATCCAATGAGCAGTTCTTC. Its translation is CASRTSGGSNEQFF.